This passage covers 6 T cell receptor beta chains from one sample sequenced in a study of Graves' ophthalmopathy and Graves' hyperthyroidism. Amplifying from RNA transcripts, the study obtained TCR beta CDR3 regions. First-round RT-PCR employed HTBI primers, with a second-round multiplex PCR after it. MiXCR, run by TCRdb on the multiplex PCR reads, gives a single entry per CDR3 protein. The sample has some 750,000 distinct CDR3 sequences, roughly two fifths seen once. Sequencing was done on a sample of peripheral blood. The receptors shown here come from an adult man with Graves' ophthalmopathy.

This clonotype was counted ten times or more. The chain combines TRBV11-2 with TRBJ1-2, with TRBD1 matching over 10 bases. Trimming took 5 bases from V and 8 from J; bases not matched to a gene: 20. The CDR3 has 18 residues. Germline loops: CDR1 SGHAT, CDR2 FQNNGV. The CDR3 DNA follows: TGTGCCAGCAGCACCCTCCGGGACAGGGGATCATACGGGAGAGGCTACACCTTC. Its translation is CASSTLRDRGSYGRGYTF.

The gene calls are TRBV25-1 and TRBJ1-2; 9 bases align to TRBD1. With 5 bases clipped from V and 7 bases from J, the junction kept 11 bases outside the gene matches. Germline CDR1 is MGHDK and CDR2 is SYGVNS. The CDR3 runs to 15 residues. CDR3 protein: CASSPPDRGVGGYTF. The CDR3 DNA reads as TGTGCCAGCAGTCCCCCGGACAGGGGTGTTGGTGGCTACACCTTC.

This clonotype was observed a few times. The genes are TRBV20-1 and TRBJ1-2; D unclear. Germline V gives CDR1 DFQATT, CDR2 SNEGSKA (reference sequence). Trimming removed 1 base from V and 8 bases from J, with 20 bases in between. The CDR3 is made up of 15 amino acids. CDR3 loop: CSARALRGGVDGYTF. The CDR3 DNA is TGCAGTGCTAGAGCCCTCCGAGGAGGAGTGGACGGCTACACCTTC.

This rearrangement joins TRBV7-9 to TRBJ1-1; D remains unclear. Between the trimmed V and J ends, which lost 7 bases and 5 bases, there was a span of 17 bases. In germline, CDR1 is SEHNR, CDR2 FQNEAQ (reference sequence). The CDR3 spans 14 residues. The CDR3 bases are TGTGCCAGCACCCCGAGTGGATTTGGAACTGAAGCTTTCTTT. This translates into CASTPSGFGTEAFF.

This clonotype was seen more than once but under ten times. The CDR3 sequence is CSGREGADTGELFF. The CDR3 DNA sequence: TGCAGCGGTCGGGAGGGGGCGGACACCGGGGAGCTGTTTTTT. The V call is TRBV29-1, the J call TRBJ2-2; TRBD2 might be the D (8 bases). Deletions cut 7 bases from V and 3 bases from J, with 15 bases between. The CDR3 is 14 amino acids. Germline-derived CDR1 and CDR2 are SQVTM and ANQGSEA.

This chain connects TRBV7-9 to TRBJ1-3; possibly TRBD1 for D (6 bases). Germline V gene lookup returns CDR1 SEHNR and CDR2 FQNEAQ (reference sequence). Trimming shortened V by 3 bases and J by 5 bases, and 11 bases separated the two germline ends. The CDR3 spans 14 residues. The CDR3 region has the DNA TGTGCCAGCAGCTTTTCACAGGGAAGAAACACCATATATTTT. It specifies CASSFSQGRNTIYF.